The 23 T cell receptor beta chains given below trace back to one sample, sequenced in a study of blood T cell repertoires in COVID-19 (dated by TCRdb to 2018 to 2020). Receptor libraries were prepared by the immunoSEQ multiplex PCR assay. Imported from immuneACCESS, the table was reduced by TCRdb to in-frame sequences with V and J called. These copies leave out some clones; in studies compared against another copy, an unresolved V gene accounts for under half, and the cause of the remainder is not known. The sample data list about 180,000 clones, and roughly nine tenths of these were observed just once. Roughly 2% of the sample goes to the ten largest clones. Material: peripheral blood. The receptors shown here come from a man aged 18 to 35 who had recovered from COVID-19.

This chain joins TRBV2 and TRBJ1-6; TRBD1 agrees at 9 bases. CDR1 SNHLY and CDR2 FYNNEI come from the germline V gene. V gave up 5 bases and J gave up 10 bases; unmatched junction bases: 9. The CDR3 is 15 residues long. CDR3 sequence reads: CASSPRTGVRSPLHF. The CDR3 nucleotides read TGTGCCAGCAGTCCCCGGACAGGGGTGAGATCACCCCTCCACTTT. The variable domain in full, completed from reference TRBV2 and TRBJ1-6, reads EPEVTQTPSHQVTQMGQEVILRCVPISNHLYFYWYRQILGQKVEFLVSFYNNEISEKSEIFDDQFSVERPDGSNFTLKIRSTKLEDSAMYFCASSPRTGVRSPLHFGNGTRLTVT.

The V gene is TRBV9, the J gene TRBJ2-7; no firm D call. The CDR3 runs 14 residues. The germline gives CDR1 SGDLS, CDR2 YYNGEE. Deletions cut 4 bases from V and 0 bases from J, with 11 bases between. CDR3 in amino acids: CASSLGPSSYEQYF. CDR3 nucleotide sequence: TGTGCCAGCAGCCTTGGGCCGAGCTCCTACGAGCAGTACTTC.

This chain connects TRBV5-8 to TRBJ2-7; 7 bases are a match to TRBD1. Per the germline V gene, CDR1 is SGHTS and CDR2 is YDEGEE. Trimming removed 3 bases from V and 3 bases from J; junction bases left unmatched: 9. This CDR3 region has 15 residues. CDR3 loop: CASSSPGQTYYEQYF. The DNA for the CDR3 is TGTGCCAGCAGCTCCCCGGGACAGACCTACTACGAGCAGTACTTC.

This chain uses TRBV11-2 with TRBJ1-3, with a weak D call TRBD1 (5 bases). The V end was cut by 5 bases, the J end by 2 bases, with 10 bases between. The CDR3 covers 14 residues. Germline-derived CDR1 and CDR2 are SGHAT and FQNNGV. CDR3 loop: CASSGQTAGNTIYF. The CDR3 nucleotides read TGTGCCAGCAGCGGACAAACCGCTGGAAACACCATATATTTT.

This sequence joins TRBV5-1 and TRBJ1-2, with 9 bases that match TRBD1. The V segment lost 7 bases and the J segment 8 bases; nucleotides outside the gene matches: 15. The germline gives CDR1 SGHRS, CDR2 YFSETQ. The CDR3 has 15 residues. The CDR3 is CASQYNRDRAEGYTF. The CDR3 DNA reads TGCGCCAGCCAATACAACCGGGACAGGGCCGAGGGCTACACCTTC. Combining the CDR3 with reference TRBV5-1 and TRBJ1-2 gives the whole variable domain KAGVTQTPRYLIKTRGQQVTLSCSPISGHRSVSWYQQTPGQGLQFLFEYFSETQRNKGNFPGRFSGRQFSNSRSEMNVSTLELGDSALYLCASQYNRDRAEGYTFGSGTRLTVV.

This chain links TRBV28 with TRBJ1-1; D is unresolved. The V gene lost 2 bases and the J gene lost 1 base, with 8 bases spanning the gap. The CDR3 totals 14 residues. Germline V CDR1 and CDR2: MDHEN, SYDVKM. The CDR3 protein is CASSLAGRNTEAFF. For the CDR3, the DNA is TGTGCCAGCAGTTTAGCCGGGAGGAACACTGAAGCTTTCTTT.

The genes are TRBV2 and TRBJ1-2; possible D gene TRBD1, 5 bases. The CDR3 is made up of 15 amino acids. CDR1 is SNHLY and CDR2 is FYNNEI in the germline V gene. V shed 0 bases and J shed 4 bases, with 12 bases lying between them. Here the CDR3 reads CASSEAGLAVYGYTF. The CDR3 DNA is TGTGCCAGCAGTGAAGCGGGACTCGCGGTCTATGGCTACACCTTC.

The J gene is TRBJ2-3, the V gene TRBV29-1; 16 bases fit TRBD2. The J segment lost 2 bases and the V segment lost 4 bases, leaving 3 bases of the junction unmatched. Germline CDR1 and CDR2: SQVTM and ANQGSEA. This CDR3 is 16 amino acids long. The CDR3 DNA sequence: TGCAGCGTTGGGGGGACTAGCGGGAGGGACACAGATACGCAGTATTTT. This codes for CSVGGTSGRDTDTQYF.

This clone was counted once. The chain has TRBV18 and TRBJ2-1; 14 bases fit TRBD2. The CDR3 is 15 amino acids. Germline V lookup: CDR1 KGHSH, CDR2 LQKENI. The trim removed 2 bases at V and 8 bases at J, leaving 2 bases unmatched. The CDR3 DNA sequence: TGTGCCAGCTCACCAAGACTAGCGGGAGGGGATGAGCAGTTCTTC. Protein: CASSPRLAGGDEQFF.

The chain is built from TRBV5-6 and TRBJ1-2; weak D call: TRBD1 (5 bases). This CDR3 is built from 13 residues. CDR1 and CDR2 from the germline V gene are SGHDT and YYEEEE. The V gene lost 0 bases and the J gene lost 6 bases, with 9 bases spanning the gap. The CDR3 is CASSLVGRDGYTF. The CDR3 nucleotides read TGTGCCAGCAGCTTGGTGGGGCGAGATGGCTACACCTTC.

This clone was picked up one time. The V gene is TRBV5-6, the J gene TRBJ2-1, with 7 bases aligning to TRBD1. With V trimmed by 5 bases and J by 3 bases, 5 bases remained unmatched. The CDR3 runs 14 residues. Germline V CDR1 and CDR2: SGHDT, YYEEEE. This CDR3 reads CASSLQGDYNEQFF. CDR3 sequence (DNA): TGTGCCAGCAGTCTCCAGGGGGACTACAATGAGCAGTTCTTC.

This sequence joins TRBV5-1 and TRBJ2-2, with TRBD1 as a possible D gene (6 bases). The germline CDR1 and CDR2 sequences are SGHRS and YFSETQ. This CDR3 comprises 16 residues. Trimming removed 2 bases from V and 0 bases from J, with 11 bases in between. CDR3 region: CASSFMGQPNTGELFF. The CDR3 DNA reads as TGCGCCAGCAGCTTCATGGGACAACCGAACACCGGGGAGCTGTTTTTT.

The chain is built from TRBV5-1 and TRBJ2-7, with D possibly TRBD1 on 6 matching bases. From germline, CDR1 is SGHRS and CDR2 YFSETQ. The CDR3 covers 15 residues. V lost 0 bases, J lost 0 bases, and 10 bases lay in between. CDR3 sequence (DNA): TGCGCCAGCAGCTTGGGGACAGCCAGCTCCTACGAGCAGTACTTC. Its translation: CASSLGTASSYEQYF.

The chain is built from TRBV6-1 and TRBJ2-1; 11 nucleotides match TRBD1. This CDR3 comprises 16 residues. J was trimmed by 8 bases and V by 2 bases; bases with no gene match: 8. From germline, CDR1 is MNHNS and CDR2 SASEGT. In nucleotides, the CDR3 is TGTGCCAGCAGTGAAACCCGGACAGGGGGCTTCGATGAGCAGTTCTTC. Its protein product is CASSETRTGGFDEQFF.

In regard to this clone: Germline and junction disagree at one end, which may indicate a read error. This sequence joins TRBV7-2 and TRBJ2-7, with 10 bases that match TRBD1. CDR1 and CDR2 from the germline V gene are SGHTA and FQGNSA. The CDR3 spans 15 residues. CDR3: CASNLPRDRGEEQYF. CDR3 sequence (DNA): TGTGCCAGCAACTTACCCCGGGACAGGGGAGAGGAGCAGTACTTC.

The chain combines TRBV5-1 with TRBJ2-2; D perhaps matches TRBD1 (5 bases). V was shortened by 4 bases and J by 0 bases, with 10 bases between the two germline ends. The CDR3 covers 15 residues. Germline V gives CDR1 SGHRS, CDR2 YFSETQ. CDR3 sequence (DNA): TGCGCCAGCAGCAAAGGGGTAGCGAACACCGGGGAGCTGTTTTTT. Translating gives CASSKGVANTGELFF.

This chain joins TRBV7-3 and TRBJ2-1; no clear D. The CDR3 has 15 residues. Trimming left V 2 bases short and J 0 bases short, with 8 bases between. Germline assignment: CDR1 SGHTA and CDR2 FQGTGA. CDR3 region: CASSLRRSSYNEQFF. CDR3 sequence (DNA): TGTGCCAGCAGCTTACGCCGGAGCTCCTACAATGAGCAGTTCTTC.

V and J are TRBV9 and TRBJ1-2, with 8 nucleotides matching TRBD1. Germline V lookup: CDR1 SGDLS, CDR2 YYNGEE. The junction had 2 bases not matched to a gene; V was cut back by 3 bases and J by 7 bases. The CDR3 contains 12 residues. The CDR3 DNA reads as TGTGCCAGCAGCGAACAGGGGGTTGGCTACACCTTC. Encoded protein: CASSEQGVGYTF. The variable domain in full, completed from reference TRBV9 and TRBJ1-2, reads DSGVTQTPKHLITATGQRVTLRCSPRSGDLSVYWYQQSLDQGLQFLIQYYNGEERAKGNILERFSAQQFPDLHSELNLSSLELGDSALYFCASSEQGVGYTFGSGTRLTVV.

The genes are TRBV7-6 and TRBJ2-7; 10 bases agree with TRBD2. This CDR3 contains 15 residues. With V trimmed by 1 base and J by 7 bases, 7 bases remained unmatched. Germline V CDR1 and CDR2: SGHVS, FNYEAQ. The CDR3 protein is CASSLVLAGVGEQYF. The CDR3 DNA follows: TGTGCCAGCAGCTTAGTTCTAGCGGGAGTGGGGGAGCAGTACTTC.

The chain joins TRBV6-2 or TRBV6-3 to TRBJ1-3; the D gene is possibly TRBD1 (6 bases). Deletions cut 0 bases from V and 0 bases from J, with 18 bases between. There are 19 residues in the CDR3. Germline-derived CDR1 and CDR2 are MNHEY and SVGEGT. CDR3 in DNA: TGTGCCAGCAGTTACTCGAATCCCCCGACGGACAGCTCTGGAAACACCATATATTTT. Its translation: CASSYSNPPTDSSGNTIYF.

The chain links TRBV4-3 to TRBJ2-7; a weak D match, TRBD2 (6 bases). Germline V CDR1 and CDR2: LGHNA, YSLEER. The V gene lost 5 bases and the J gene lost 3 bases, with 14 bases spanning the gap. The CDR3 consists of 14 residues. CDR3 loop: CASSTQAGSYEQYF. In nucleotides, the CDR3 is TGCGCCAGCAGCACGCAGGCGGGGAGCTACGAGCAGTACTTC.

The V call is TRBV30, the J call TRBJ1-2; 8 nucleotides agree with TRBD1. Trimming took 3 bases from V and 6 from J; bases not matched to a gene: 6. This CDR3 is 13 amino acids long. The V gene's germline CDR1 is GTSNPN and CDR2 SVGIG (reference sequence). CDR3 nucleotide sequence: TGTGCCTGGAGGGACAGGGACGTGGATGGCTACACCTTC. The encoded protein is CAWRDRDVDGYTF. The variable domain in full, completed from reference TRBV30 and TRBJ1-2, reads SQTIHQWPATLVQPVGSPLSLECTVEGTSNPNLYWYRQAAGRGLQLLFYSVGIGQISSEVPQNLSASRPQDRQFILSSKKLLLSDSGFYLCAWRDRDVDGYTFGSGTRLTVV.

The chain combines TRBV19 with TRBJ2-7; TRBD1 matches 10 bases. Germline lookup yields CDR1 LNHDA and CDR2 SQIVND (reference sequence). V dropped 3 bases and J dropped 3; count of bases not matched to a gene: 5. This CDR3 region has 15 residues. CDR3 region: CASSITGQGLYEQYF. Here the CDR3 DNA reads TGTGCCAGTAGTATTACGGGACAGGGGCTCTACGAGCAGTACTTC.